This T cell receptor beta chain stems from a study of blood T cell repertoires in COVID-19. Original methodology: Nucleated cell number was recorded as an estimate derived from reference gene primer amplification. Clones were read by immunoSEQ multiplex PCR, and TCRdb kept only the in-frame ones, dropping some. Clone size and V and J calls were adopted from that table, with D and trimming inferred from the DNA. The table has just over 300,000 clones, just under 90% seen once. Trimming removed 0 bases at V and 6 bases at J, with 14 bases between. The CDR3 extends over 16 amino acids. Germline V gene data show CDR1 as MRHNA and CDR2 as SNTAGT.

This TCR was sampled from a young woman with COVID-19, enrolled during active disease. Sequenced sample: peripheral blood. This chain joins TRBV6-4 and TRBJ1-4, with unresolved D. The CDR3 DNA reads as TGTGCCAGCAGTGACTCGGAAGCGTCAATTGATGAAAAACTGTTTTTT. This encodes CASSDSEASIDEKLFF.